The subject of this entry is one T cell receptor (beta chain). Its antigen is currently unknown. The PCR was carried out with 60 Vbeta primers and 13 Jbeta primers. This table comes from immunoSEQ multiplex PCR, and its TCRdb copy is limited to in-frame clones, with some not included. The sample includes about 120,000 clones, roughly 79% seen only once; the top ten take about 3.8%. The data belong to a study of cytomegalovirus exposure and HLA in healthy donors. Whole-study results and caveats: The Asian-associated ancestry cluster reportedly had fewer N-insertions than the roughly 720-donor mean in a later analysis.

V lost 6 bases to trimming and J lost 0 bases, with 12 bases between them. This CDR3 spans 15 amino acids. Germline CDR1 and CDR2: MNHEY and SVGAGI. The chain uses TRBV6-5 and TRBJ2-1, with D unresolved. This receptor was taken from a woman in her twenties or thirties in good health and CMV-seronegative. Specimen: PBMCs. CDR3 coding DNA: TGTGCCAGCAGCCCGCAGCGACCCTCCTACAATGAGCAGTTCTTC. Encoded protein: CASSPQRPSYNEQFF.